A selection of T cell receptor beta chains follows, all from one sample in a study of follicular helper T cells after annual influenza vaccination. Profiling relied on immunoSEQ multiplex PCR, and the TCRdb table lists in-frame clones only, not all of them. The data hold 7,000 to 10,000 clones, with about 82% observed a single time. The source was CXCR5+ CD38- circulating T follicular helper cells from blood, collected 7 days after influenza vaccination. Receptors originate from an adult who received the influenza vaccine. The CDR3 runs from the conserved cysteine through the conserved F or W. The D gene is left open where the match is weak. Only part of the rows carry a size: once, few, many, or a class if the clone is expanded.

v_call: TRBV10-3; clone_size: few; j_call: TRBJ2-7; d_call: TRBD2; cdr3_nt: TGTGCCATCAGTGAGTCTACTAGCGGGAGGTCCGAGCAGTACTTC; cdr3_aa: CAISESTSGRSEQYF
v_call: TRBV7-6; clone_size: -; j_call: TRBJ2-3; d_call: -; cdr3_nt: TGTGCCAGCAGCTTAAGCTTGTCTGCCACAGATACGCAGTATTTT; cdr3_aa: CASSLSLSATDTQYF
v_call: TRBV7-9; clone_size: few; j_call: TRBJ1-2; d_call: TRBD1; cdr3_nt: TGTGCCAGCAGCCCCCGGGACAGGGCGTATGGCTACACCTTC; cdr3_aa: CASSPRDRAYGYTF
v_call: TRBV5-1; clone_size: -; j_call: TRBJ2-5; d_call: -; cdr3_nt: TGCGCCAGCAGCTTGGTGGGAGAGACCCAGTACTTC; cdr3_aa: CASSLVGETQYF
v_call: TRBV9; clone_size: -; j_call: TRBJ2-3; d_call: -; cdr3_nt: TGTGCCAGCAGCGTAGGATCCACAGATACGCAGTATTTT; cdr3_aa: CASSVGSTDTQYF
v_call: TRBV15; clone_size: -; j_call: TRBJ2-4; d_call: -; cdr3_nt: TGTGCCACCAGCAGAATGACGGACAGCAAAAACATTCAGTACTTC; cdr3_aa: CATSRMTDSKNIQYF
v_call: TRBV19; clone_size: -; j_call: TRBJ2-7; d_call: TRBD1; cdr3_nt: TGTGCCAGTAGCCCTCGGGGGACAGGGTACTACGAGCAGTACTTC; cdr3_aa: CASSPRGTGYYEQYF
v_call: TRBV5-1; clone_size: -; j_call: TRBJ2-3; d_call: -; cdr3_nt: TGCGCCAGCAGTTTAGGGGAAACAGATACGCAGTATTTT; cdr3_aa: CASSLGETDTQYF
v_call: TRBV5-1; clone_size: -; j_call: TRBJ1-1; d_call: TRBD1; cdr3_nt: TGCGCCAGCAGCACCGGACAGGGGGATGGTGAAGCTTTCTTT; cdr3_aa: CASSTGQGDGEAFF
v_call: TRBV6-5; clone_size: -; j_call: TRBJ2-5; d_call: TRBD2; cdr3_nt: TGTGCCAGCAGTCGCCTAGCGGGCGCCCAAGAGACCCAGTACTTC; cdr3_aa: CASSRLAGAQETQYF